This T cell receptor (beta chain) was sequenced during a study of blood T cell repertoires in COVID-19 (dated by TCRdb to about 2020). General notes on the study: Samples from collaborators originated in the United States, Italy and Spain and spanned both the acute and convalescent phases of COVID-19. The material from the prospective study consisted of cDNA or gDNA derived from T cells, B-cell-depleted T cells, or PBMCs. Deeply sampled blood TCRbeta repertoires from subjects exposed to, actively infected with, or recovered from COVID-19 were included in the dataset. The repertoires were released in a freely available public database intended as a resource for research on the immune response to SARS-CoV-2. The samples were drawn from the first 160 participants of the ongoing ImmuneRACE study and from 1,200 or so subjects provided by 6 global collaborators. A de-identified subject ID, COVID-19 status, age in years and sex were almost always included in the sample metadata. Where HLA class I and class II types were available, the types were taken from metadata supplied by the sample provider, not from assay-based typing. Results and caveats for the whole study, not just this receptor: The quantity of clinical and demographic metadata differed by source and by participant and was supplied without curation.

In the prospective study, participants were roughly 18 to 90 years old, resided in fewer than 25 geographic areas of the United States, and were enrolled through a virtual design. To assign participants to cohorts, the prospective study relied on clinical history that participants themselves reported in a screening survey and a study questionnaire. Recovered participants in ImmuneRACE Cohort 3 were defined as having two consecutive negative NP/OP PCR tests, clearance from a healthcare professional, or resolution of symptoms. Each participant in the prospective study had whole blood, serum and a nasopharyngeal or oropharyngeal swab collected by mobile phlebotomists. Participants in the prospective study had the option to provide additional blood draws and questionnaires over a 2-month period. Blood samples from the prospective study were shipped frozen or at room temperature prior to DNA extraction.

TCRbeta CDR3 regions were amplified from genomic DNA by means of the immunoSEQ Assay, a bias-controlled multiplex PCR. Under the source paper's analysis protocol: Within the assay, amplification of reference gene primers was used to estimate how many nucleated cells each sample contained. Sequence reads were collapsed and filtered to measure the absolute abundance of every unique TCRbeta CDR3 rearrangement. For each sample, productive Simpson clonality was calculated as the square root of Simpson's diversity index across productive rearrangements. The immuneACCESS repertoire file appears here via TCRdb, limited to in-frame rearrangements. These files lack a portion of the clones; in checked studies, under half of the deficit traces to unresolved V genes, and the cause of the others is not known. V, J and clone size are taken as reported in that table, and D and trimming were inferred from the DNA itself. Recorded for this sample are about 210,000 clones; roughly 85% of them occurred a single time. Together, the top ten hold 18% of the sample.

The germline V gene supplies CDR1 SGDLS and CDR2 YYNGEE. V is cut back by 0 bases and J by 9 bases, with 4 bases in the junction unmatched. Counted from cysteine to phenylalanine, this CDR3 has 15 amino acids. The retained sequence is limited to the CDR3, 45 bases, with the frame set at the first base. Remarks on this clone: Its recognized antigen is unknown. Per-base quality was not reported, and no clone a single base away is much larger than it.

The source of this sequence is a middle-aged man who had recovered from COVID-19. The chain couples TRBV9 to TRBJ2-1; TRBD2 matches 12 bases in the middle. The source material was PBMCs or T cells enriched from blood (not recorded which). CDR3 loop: CASSVALAGGIEQFF. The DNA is TGTGCCAGCAGCGTAGCACTAGCGGGAGGTATTGAGCAGTTCTTC.